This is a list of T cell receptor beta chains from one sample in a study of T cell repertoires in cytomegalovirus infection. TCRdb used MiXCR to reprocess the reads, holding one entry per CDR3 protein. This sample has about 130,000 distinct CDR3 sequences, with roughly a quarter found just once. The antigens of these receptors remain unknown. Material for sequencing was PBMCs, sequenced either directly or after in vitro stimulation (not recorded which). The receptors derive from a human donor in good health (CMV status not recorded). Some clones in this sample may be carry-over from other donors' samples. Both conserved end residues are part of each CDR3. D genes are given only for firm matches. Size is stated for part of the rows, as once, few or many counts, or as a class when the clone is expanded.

TGTGCCAGCAGTTTAACCCCCGGGGGCAATGAGCAGTTCTTC	CASSLTPGGNEQFF	NA	few	14	TRBV28	TRBJ2-1
TGTGCCAGCAGCCCATCAGCCGGGACAGGGAGGATGGAGACCCAGTACTTC	CASSPSAGTGRMETQYF	TRBD1	NA	17	TRBV3-1	TRBJ2-5
TGTGCCAGCAGTTGCTCATGGGCAGGGGCGGGGAGCAATCAGCCCCAGCATTTT	CASSCSWAGAGSNQPQHF	NA	NA	18	TRBV6-5	TRBJ1-5
TGTGCCAGCAGTTTAATGACTAGCGGGAATTACCTCACAGATACGCAGTATTTT	CASSLMTSGNYLTDTQYF	TRBD2	NA	18	TRBV27	TRBJ2-3
TGTGCCAGCAGCTTGACGACAGGGGAACCCTACAATGAGCAGTTCTTC	CASSLTTGEPYNEQFF	TRBD1	few	16	TRBV7-9	TRBJ2-1
TGTGCCAGCAGCGTAGGTCCTAGCGGGAGCGGGGTAGAGACCCAGTACTTC	CASSVGPSGSGVETQYF	TRBD2	NA	17	TRBV9	TRBJ2-5
TGTGCCAGCAGCTTGGGGGGGGCGGGACCAGGATCTGGCTACACCTTC	CASSLGGAGPGSGYTF	NA	NA	16	TRBV7-2	TRBJ1-2
TGTGCCAGCAGCTTAAATTTGGGGGCCGGGGTGACCCAGTACTTC	CASSLNLGAGVTQYF	NA	few	15	TRBV7-3	TRBJ2-5
TGTGCCACCAGCGGTCATTTATCCCATGAGCAGTTCTTC	CATSGHLSHEQFF	NA	few	13	TRBV15	TRBJ2-1
TGTGCCAGCAGTTTAGCGGAAGGACAGCAAGAGACCCAGTACTTC	CASSLAEGQQETQYF	NA	NA	15	TRBV12-3/TRBV12-4	TRBJ2-5
TGTGCCAGCAGCTTAGGGGGACTAGCGGGAGGTAACTACAATGAGCAGTTCTTC	CASSLGGLAGGNYNEQFF	TRBD2	few	18	TRBV7-8	TRBJ2-1
TGTGCCAGCAGAGGGACAGGGGCAGAGACCCAGTACTTC	CASRGTGAETQYF	TRBD1	NA	13	TRBV6-2/TRBV6-3	TRBJ2-5
TGTGCCAGCAGCACAGGACTAGCGGGAGGGACGGGAGAGACCCAGTACTTC	CASSTGLAGGTGETQYF	TRBD2	NA	17	TRBV7-2	TRBJ2-5
TGCAGCGTTGAAAGGCAGGGGAGAGAGACCCAGTACTTC	CSVERQGRETQYF	NA	NA	13	TRBV29-1	TRBJ2-5
TGTGCCAGCAGCCTCCAGCGGGAGTGGACAGATACGCAGTATTTT	CASSLQREWTDTQYF	TRBD2	once	15	TRBV6-5	TRBJ2-3
TGTGCCAGCAGCCCCGTAGGGGGGGGGGCGACCCAGTACTTC	CASSPVGGGATQYF	NA	NA	14	TRBV28	TRBJ2-5
TGTGCCAGCAGCTTTCACGGAGGGCCCAACACTGAAGCTTTCTTT	CASSFHGGPNTEAFF	NA	many	15	TRBV7-8	TRBJ1-1
TGTGCCAGCAAACGACTAGCGGGCAACGCGGCGACAGATACGCAGTATTTT	CASKRLAGNAATDTQYF	TRBD2	NA	17	TRBV19	TRBJ2-3
TGTGCCAGCAGTCGAGCTGGGGGCATAGACAATCAGCCCCAGCATTTT	CASSRAGGIDNQPQHF	NA	many	16	TRBV6-5	TRBJ1-5
TGTGCCAGCAGTCCCCAGACAGGGACTGGCACCGGGGAGCTGTTTTTT	CASSPQTGTGTGELFF	NA	NA	16	TRBV28	TRBJ2-2
TGTGCCAGCAGCTTCTTCGGGGTCACAGATACGCAGTATTTT	CASSFFGVTDTQYF	NA	NA	14	TRBV5-4	TRBJ2-3
TGTGCCAGCAGTTACTATTGGACCCAGACAGATAACTATGGCTACACCTTC	CASSYYWTQTDNYGYTF	NA	NA	17	TRBV6-2/TRBV6-3	TRBJ1-2
TGTGCCAGCACCGATTTGCAGGGAACAGATACGCAGTATTTT	CASTDLQGTDTQYF	NA	NA	14	TRBV6-6	TRBJ2-3
TGTGCCAGCAGTTATATGGCGGGAGCAGGCGAGCAGTACTTC	CASSYMAGAGEQYF	TRBD2	once	14	TRBV6-5	TRBJ2-7
TGTGCCAGCACTACTAGTGGGAATGAGGTCTACAATGAGCAGTTCTTC	CASTTSGNEVYNEQFF	NA	NA	16	TRBV2	TRBJ2-1
TGTGCCAGCAGTCCCGAGGGACTAGCGGGAGGGCCGGGGCAAGAGACCCAGTACTTC	CASSPEGLAGGPGQETQYF	TRBD2	NA	19	TRBV6-5	TRBJ2-5
TGTGCCAGCAGAGACCTGGTAGGACAGGGCTCACGCGAGCAGTACTTC	CASRDLVGQGSREQYF	TRBD1	few	16	TRBV6-2/TRBV6-3	TRBJ2-7
TGTGCCACCAGCACCCCCGGGACTAGCATCGTTGGTGAGCAGTTCTTC	CATSTPGTSIVGEQFF	TRBD2	NA	16	TRBV15	TRBJ2-1
TGCGCCAGCAGACCCGGGACTAGCGGATCCTACAATGAGCAGTTCTTC	CASRPGTSGSYNEQFF	TRBD2	NA	16	TRBV5-1	TRBJ2-1
TGTGCCAGCAGTTCCCCCAAGAGGGGTCAGCCCCAGCATTTT	CASSSPKRGQPQHF	NA	NA	14	TRBV6-5	TRBJ1-5